The 2 T cell receptor beta chains presented below share a single source sample, sequenced in a study of blood T cell repertoires in COVID-19. The repertoire was sequenced with immunoSEQ multiplex PCR; TCRdb's copy has only in-frame clones and lacks some. The table has about 120,000 clones, over 75% seen once. Input material: peripheral blood. The source of these receptors is an elderly man with acute or convalescent COVID-19.

The rearrangement uses TRBV19 and TRBJ2-1; D ambiguous. From germline, CDR1 is LNHDA and CDR2 SQIVND (reference sequence). V was pared by 5 bases and J by 4 bases, with 6 bases between. The CDR3 contains 12 residues. The CDR3 spells CASSARYNEQFF. The CDR3 region has the DNA TGTGCCAGTAGTGCGAGATACAATGAGCAGTTCTTC.

This rearrangement joins TRBV27 to TRBJ1-4, with TRBD1 identical over 9 bases. V lost 4 bases and J lost 8; bases outside the gene matches: 8. The CDR3 has 15 amino acids. Per the germline V gene, CDR1 is MNHEY and CDR2 is SMNVEV (reference sequence). DNA for the CDR3: TGTGCCAGCAGTTCCTCGACAGGGGGTAACGAAAAACTGTTTTTT. Translation: CASSSSTGGNEKLFF.